Detailed here is one T cell receptor beta chain. This specimen comes from a study of blood T cell repertoires in COVID-19. Study details: The United States, Italy and Spain were the sources of the acute and convalescent COVID-19 samples.

Germline V CDR1 and CDR2: DFQATT, SNEGSKA (reference sequence). The ends were cut back, 3 bases at V and 8 bases at J, with 7 bases in the middle. This CDR3 has 11 amino acids. Generated by immunoSEQ multiplex PCR, the TCRdb table keeps only in-frame clones and is missing some. Altogether around 25,000 clones are present, just over 90% being singletons, with the ten largest covering less than 8.5%. This chain uses TRBV20-1 with TRBJ1-4, with D possibly matching TRBD1 (5 bases). Sequenced: peripheral blood. The sequence came from a human donor in a cohort sampled during active COVID-19. CDR3 sequence reads: CSARGREKLFF. The CDR3 region has the DNA TGCAGTGCTAGGGGGCGGGAAAAACTGTTTTTT.